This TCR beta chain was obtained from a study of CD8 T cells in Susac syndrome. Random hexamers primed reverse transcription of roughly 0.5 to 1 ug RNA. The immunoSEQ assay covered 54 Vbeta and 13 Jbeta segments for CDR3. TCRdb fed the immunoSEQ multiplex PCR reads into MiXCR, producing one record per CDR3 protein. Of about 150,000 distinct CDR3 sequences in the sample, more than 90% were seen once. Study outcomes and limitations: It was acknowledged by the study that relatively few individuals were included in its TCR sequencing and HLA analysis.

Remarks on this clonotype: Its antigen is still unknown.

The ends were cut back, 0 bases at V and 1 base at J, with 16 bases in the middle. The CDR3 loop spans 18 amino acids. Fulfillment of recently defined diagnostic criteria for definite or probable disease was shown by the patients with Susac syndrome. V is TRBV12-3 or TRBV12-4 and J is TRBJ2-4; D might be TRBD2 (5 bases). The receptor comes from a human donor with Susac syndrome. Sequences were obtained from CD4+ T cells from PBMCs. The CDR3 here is CASSLALAAGGAKNIQYF. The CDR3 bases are TGTGCCAGCAGTTTAGCCCTTGCGGCGGGCGGGGCCAAAAACATTCAGTACTTC.